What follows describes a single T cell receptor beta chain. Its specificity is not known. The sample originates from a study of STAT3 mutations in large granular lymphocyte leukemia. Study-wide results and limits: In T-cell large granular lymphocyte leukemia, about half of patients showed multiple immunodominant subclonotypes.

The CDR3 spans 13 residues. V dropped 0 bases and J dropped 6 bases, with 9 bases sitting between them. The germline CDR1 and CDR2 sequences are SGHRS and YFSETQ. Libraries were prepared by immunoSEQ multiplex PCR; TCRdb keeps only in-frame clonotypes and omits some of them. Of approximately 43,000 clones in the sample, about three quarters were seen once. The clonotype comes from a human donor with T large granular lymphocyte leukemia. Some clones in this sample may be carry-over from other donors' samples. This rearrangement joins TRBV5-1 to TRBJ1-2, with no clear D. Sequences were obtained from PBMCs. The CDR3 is CASSLEGTNGYTF. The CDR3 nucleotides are TGCGCCAGCAGCTTGGAGGGTACCAATGGCTACACCTTC.